The source of this T cell receptor (beta chain) is a study of shared clonotypes between healthy human individuals. Germline CDR1 and CDR2: SGHAT and FQNNGV. Trimming took 2 bases from V and 8 from J, leaving 12 bases between them. CDR3 size: 13 residues. Profiled with immunoSEQ multiplex PCR; TCRdb holds only in-frame clones, not every one. The sample includes roughly 500,000 clones, roughly four fifths of them seen just once. The J gene is TRBJ1-2, the V gene TRBV11-2, with TRBD1 as a possible D gene (6 bases). The sequenced material came from PBMCs. The source is a woman in her forties in good health. Some clones in this sample may be carry-over from other donors' samples. The CDR3 nucleotides are TGTGCCAGCAGCTTAAGCTACCAGGGGGGCTACACCTTC. Protein sequence: CASSLSYQGGYTF. The full variable domain, rest sourced from reference TRBV11-2 and TRBJ1-2, is EAGVAQSPRYKIIEKRQSVAFWCNPISGHATLYWYQQILGQGPKLLIQFQNNGVVDDSQLPKDRFSAERLKGVDSTLKIQPAKLEDSAVYLCASSLSYQGGYTFGSGTRLTVV.